This is a list of T cell receptor beta chains from one sample in a study of blood T cell repertoires in COVID-19. Here immunoSEQ multiplex PCR was the method, and the copy in TCRdb shows in-frame clones only, minus some. Among roughly 160,000 clones listed, approximately 81% were seen once. Sequencing used peripheral blood. The receptors stem from a woman over 75 with active or convalescent COVID-19. Both conserved end residues are part of each CDR3. D genes are given only for firm matches. A clone size is listed for some rows: how often the clone was seen (once, few, many), or a class if it is expanded.

cdr3_aa: CASSAQGADTQYF
cdr3_nt: TGTGCCAGCAGCGCTCAGGGCGCAGATACGCAGTATTTT
d_call: .
j_call: TRBJ2-3
v_call: TRBV9
clone_size: .

cdr3_aa: CASSFLAPNTDTQYF
cdr3_nt: TGTGCCAGCAGCTTCCTAGCGCCAAACACAGATACGCAGTATTTT
d_call: .
j_call: TRBJ2-3
v_call: TRBV7-3
clone_size: .

cdr3_aa: CASRGQGIGEQYF
cdr3_nt: TGTGCCAGCAGAGGACAGGGTATAGGCGAGCAGTACTTC
d_call: TRBD1
j_call: TRBJ2-7
v_call: TRBV6-5
clone_size: few

cdr3_aa: CAWSVTELSGNTIYF
cdr3_nt: TGTGCCTGGAGTGTTACCGAACTCTCTGGAAACACCATATATTTT
d_call: .
j_call: TRBJ1-3
v_call: TRBV30
clone_size: .

cdr3_aa: CASSLSLDNSPLHF
cdr3_nt: TGTGCCAGCAGTTTATCCCTAGACAATTCACCCCTCCACTTT
d_call: .
j_call: TRBJ1-6
v_call: TRBV27
clone_size: .

cdr3_aa: CASSLTGTSGYYEQYF
cdr3_nt: TGTGCCAGCAGCTTAACCGGGACTAGCGGATATTACGAGCAGTACTTC
d_call: TRBD2
j_call: TRBJ2-7
v_call: TRBV7-3
clone_size: .

cdr3_aa: CASSRQGNQPQHF
cdr3_nt: TGTGCCAGCAGTAGACAGGGCAATCAGCCCCAGCATTTT
d_call: .
j_call: TRBJ1-5
v_call: TRBV6-5
clone_size: .

cdr3_aa: CASRPTGLARYTEAFF
cdr3_nt: TGTGCCAGCAGACCGACAGGGTTGGCTCGGTACACTGAAGCTTTCTTT
d_call: TRBD1
j_call: TRBJ1-1
v_call: TRBV27
clone_size: .

cdr3_aa: CASSEVVGGYTF
cdr3_nt: TGTGCCAGCAGTGAAGTGGTCGGGGGCTACACCTTC
d_call: .
j_call: TRBJ1-2
v_call: TRBV6-1
clone_size: .

cdr3_aa: CASSDLTQGSYTF
cdr3_nt: TGTGCCAGCAGTGACCTCACGCAGGGGTCCTACACCTTC
d_call: .
j_call: TRBJ1-2
v_call: TRBV25-1
clone_size: .

cdr3_aa: CASSLSGQQYSGNTIYF
cdr3_nt: TGTGCCAGCAGCCTATCGGGACAGCAGTACTCTGGAAACACCATATATTTT
d_call: TRBD1
j_call: TRBJ1-3
v_call: TRBV7-8
clone_size: .

cdr3_aa: CASSPRLNTEAFF
cdr3_nt: TGTGCCAGCTCACCCCGACTCAACACTGAAGCTTTCTTT
d_call: .
j_call: TRBJ1-1
v_call: TRBV18
clone_size: .

cdr3_aa: CASSVGTTGSPLHF
cdr3_nt: TGTGCCAGCAGCGTGGGGACAACCGGTTCACCCCTCCACTTT
d_call: .
j_call: TRBJ1-6
v_call: TRBV9
clone_size: .

cdr3_aa: CASRRDLRGPQHF
cdr3_nt: TGTGCCAGCAGACGGGACTTGCGGGGACCCCAGCATTTT
d_call: .
j_call: TRBJ1-5
v_call: TRBV6-6
clone_size: .

cdr3_aa: CASTLYWAQDGYTF
cdr3_nt: TGTGCCAGCACCCTTTATTGGGCGCAGGATGGCTACACCTTC
d_call: .
j_call: TRBJ1-2
v_call: TRBV9
clone_size: .

cdr3_aa: CASSPYVGTVGAFF
cdr3_nt: TGTGCCAGCAGCCCCTATGTCGGGACAGTTGGGGCTTTCTTT
d_call: TRBD1
j_call: TRBJ1-1
v_call: TRBV3-1/TRBV3-2
clone_size: .

cdr3_aa: CASSFRLAGANEQFF
cdr3_nt: TGTGCCAGCAGCTTTCGGCTAGCGGGGGCCAATGAGCAGTTCTTC
d_call: TRBD2
j_call: TRBJ2-1
v_call: TRBV11-3
clone_size: once

cdr3_aa: CAISERDEQYF
cdr3_nt: TGTGCCATCAGTGAGCGGGACGAGCAGTACTTC
d_call: .
j_call: TRBJ2-7
v_call: TRBV10-3
clone_size: .

cdr3_aa: CASSVGQNSGNTIYF
cdr3_nt: TGTGCCAGCAGCGTAGGGCAAAACTCTGGAAACACCATATATTTT
d_call: .
j_call: TRBJ1-3
v_call: TRBV9
clone_size: .

cdr3_aa: CASSTRTGGPDQPQHF
cdr3_nt: TGTGCCAGCAGTACAAGGACAGGGGGCCCCGATCAGCCCCAGCATTTT
d_call: TRBD1
j_call: TRBJ1-5
v_call: TRBV28
clone_size: .

cdr3_aa: CASSAGRAPETQYF
cdr3_nt: TGTGCCAGCAGCGCCGGGAGGGCCCCAGAGACCCAGTACTTC
d_call: TRBD2
j_call: TRBJ2-5
v_call: TRBV9
clone_size: .

cdr3_aa: CAISPQGGSYEQYF
cdr3_nt: TGTGCCATTTCCCCGCAGGGAGGGTCCTACGAGCAGTACTTC
d_call: TRBD2
j_call: TRBJ2-7
v_call: TRBV10-3
clone_size: .

cdr3_aa: CASSPGIAGWYEQYF
cdr3_nt: TGTGCCAGCAGCCCCGGGATAGCGGGGTGGTACGAGCAGTACTTC
d_call: TRBD2
j_call: TRBJ2-7
v_call: TRBV9
clone_size: many

cdr3_aa: CASSLEVGGSQGYTF
cdr3_nt: TGCGCCAGCAGCTTGGAGGTCGGGGGTTCGCAGGGCTACACCTTC
d_call: .
j_call: TRBJ1-2
v_call: TRBV5-1
clone_size: .